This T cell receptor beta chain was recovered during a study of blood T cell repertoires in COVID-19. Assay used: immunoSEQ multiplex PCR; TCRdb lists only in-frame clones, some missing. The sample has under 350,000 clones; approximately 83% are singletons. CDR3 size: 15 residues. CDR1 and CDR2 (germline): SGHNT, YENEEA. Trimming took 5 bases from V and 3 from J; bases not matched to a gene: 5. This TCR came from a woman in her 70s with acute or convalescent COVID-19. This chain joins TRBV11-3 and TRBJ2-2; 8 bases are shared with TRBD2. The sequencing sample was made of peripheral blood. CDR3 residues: CASSPGLADTGELFF. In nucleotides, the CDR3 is TGTGCCAGCAGCCCCGGACTAGCCGACACCGGGGAGCTGTTTTTT.